The source of this TCR beta chain is a study of blood T cell repertoires in COVID-19. As concerns this clone: Mismatch with germline at one junction end may stem from a read error.

Sequencing was performed with immunoSEQ multiplex PCR; in TCRdb, only in-frame clones are kept and a portion is missing. This repertoire shows around 100,000 clones, around 90% found once; its top ten account for around 16%. This CDR3 spans 11 amino acids. The germline V gene has CDR1 SEHNR and CDR2 FQNEAQ (reference sequence). The rearrangement joins TRBV7-9 to TRBJ2-7, with 7 bases fitting TRBD2. Input material: peripheral blood. This receptor was obtained from a man aged 45-65 years with acute or convalescent COVID-19. CDR3 sequence reads: CASSGGREGVF. For the CDR3, the DNA is TGTGCCAGCAGCGGTGGGAGGGAGGGAGTCTTC.